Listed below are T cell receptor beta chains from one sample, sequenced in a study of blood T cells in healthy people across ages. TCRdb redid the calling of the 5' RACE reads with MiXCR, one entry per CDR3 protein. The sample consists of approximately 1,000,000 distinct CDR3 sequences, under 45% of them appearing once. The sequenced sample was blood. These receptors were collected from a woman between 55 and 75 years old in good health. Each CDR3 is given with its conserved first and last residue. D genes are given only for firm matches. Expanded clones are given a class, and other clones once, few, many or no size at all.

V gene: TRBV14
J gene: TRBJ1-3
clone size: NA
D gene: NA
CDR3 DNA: TGTGCCAGCAGCCAAGCGCGGGCCTCTGGAAACACCATATATTTT
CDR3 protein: CASSQARASGNTIYF

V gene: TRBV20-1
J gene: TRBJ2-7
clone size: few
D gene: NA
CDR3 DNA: TGCAGTGCTAGAGTAGGGGACCGCCACGAGCAGTACTTC
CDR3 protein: CSARVGDRHEQYF

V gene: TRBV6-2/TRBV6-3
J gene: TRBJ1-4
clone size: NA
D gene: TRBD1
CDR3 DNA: TGTGCCAGCAGGATAGGGGGCGGCAATGAAAAACTGTTTTTT
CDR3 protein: CASRIGGGNEKLFF

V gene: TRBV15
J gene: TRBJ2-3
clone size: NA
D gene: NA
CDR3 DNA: TGTGCCACCAGCAGAGATCTAGGACAGACTAGCACAGATACGCAGTATTTT
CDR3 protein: CATSRDLGQTSTDTQYF

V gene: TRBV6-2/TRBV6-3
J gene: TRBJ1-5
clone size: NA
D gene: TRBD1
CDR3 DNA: TGTGCCAGCAGTTACGGGCAGGGGGCGAGTCAGCCCCAGCATTTT
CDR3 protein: CASSYGQGASQPQHF

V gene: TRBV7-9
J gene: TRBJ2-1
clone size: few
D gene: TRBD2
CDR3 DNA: TGTGCCAGCAGCCTAGCGGGAGGGAGCCGTAAAAGCTCCTACAATGAGCAGTTCTTC
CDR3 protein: CASSLAGGSRKSSYNEQFF

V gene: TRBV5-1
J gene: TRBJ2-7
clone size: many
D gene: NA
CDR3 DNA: TGCGCCAGCAGCTTGCCCTCCTACGAGCAGTACTTC
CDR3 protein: CASSLPSYEQYF

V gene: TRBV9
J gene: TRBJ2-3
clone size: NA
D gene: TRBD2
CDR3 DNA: TGTGCCAGCAGCATAAGGGGGAAGGGACTAGCGGGAATCACAGATACGCAGTATTTT
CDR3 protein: CASSIRGKGLAGITDTQYF

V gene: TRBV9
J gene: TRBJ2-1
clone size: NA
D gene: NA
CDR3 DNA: TGTGCCAGCAGCGTAGTCCTATTTCAGCGGGAGGGACAGGGTGAGCAGTTCTTC
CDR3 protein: CASSVVLFQREGQGEQFF

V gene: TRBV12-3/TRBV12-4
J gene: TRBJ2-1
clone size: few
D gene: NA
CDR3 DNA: TGTGCCAGCAGTTTAGCCGACCTACAAGAGCAGTTCTTC
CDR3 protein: CASSLADLQEQFF

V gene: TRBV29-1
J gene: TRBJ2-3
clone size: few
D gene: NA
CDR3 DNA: TGCAGCGTTGAAAGAGGGGGTCGTGAGCGGGCCAGCACAGATACGCAGTATTTT
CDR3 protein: CSVERGGRERASTDTQYF

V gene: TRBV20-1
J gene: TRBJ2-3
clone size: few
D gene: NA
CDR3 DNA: TGCAGTGCTAGAGTCCCACCCGGTAGGAGCACAGATACGCAGTATTTT
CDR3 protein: CSARVPPGRSTDTQYF

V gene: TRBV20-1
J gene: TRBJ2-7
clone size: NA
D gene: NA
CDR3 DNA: TGCAGCCCATCTGGCTGGTACGAGCAGTACTTC
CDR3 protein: CSPSGWYEQYF

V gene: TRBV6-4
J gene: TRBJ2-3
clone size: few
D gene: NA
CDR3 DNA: TGTGCCAGCAGCAGCGAAGGGGGGGCAGATACGCAGTATTTT
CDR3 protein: CASSSEGGADTQYF

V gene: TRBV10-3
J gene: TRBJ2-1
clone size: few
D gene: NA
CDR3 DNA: TGTGCCATCAGGAACAATCCGGGACCCTCGAATGAGCAGTTCTTC
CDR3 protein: CAIRNNPGPSNEQFF

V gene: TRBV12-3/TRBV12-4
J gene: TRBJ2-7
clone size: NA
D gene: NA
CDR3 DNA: TGTGCCAGCGGGACCCCGTTCTACGAGCAGTACTTC
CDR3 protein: CASGTPFYEQYF

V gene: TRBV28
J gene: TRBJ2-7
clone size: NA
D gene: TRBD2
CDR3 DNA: TGTGCCAGCAGTAGAGGGGGACTAGCGGGATTCCAGGTCTCCTACGAGCAGTACTTC
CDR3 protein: CASSRGGLAGFQVSYEQYF

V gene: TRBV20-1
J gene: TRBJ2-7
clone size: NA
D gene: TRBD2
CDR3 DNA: TGCAGCGGGCGGGAGGGACACGAGCAGTACTTC
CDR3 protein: CSGREGHEQYF

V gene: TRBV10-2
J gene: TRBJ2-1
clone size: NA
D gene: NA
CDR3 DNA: TGCGCCAGCAGTGAGCGGGGGCGGAGGTATGAGCAGTTCTTC
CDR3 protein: CASSERGRRYEQFF

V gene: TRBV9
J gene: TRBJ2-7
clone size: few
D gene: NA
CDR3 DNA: TGTGCCAGCGGGGCGGGGGCTCACTCCTCCTACGAGCAGTACTTC
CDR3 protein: CASGAGAHSSYEQYF

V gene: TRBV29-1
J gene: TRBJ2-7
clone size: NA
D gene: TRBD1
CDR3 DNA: TGCAGCGTGGGGATGAAGGCAGGGGGCATCTACGAGCAGTACTTC
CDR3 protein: CSVGMKAGGIYEQYF

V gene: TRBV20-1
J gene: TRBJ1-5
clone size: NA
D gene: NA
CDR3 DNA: TGCAGTGCTAGGTCGACGGGAAATCAGCCCCAGCATTTT
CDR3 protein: CSARSTGNQPQHF